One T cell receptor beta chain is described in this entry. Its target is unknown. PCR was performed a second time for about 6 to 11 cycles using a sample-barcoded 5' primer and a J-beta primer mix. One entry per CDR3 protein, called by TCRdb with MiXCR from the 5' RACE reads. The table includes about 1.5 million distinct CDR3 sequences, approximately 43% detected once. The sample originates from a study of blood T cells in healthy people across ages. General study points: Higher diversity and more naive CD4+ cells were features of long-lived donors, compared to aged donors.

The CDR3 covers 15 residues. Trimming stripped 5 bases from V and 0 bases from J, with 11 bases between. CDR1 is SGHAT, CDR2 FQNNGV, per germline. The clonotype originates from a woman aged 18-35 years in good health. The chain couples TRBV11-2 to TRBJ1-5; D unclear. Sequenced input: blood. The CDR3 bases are TGTGCCAGCAGCGCGGAGGCCCATAGCAATCAGCCCCAGCATTTT. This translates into CASSAEAHSNQPQHF.